These 25 T cell receptor beta chains came from one sample sequenced in a study of OX40 agonist ivuxolimab in advanced cancers. Measured with immunoSEQ multiplex PCR; TCRdb has only the in-frame clones, and not every one. Among over 90,000 clones listed, over 75% were seen once. The sample consisted of CD4+ or CD8+ T cells sorted from blood, taken in a trial of the OX40 agonist ivuxolimab. The receptors derive from an adult with an advanced solid tumor such as melanoma, head and neck, liver or kidney cancer.

The chain carries TRBV7-9 and TRBJ2-2, with 8 bases fitting TRBD2. CDR3 length: 14 residues. The germline gives CDR1 SEHNR, CDR2 FQNEAQ (reference sequence). Trimming took 10 bases from V and 2 from J; bases not matched to a gene: 6. CDR3 region: CATSGTSNTGELFF. The CDR3 DNA reads TGTGCCACCTCCGGGACTAGTAACACCGGGGAGCTGTTTTTT.

This clone has a handful of counts. V usage is TRBV29-1 and J usage is TRBJ2-3; D might be TRBD2 (6 bases). This CDR3 spans 12 amino acids. Trimming took off 1 base at V and 4 bases at J, with 6 bases between the two ends. The germline gives CDR1 SQVTM, CDR2 ANQGSEA. Written as DNA, the CDR3 is TGCAGCGTTGAAGGGGGGGCAGATACGCAGTATTTT. This gives the protein CSVEGGADTQYF.

J is TRBJ2-1 and V is TRBV19, with D unclear. Germline values: CDR1 LNHDA, CDR2 SQIVND (reference sequence). There are 14 residues in the CDR3. V was pared by 7 bases and J by 4 bases, with 14 bases between. This CDR3 is CASKGAVQYNEQFF. CDR3 bases: TGTGCCAGTAAAGGTGCGGTCCAATACAATGAGCAGTTCTTC.

The rearrangement uses TRBV9 and TRBJ1-3; 7 nucleotides line up with TRBD1. Germline lookup yields CDR1 SGDLS and CDR2 YYNGEE. With V trimmed by 4 bases and J by 0 bases, 10 bases remained unmatched. The CDR3 is 17 residues long. The CDR3 here is CASSIEDRLRSGNTIYF. DNA for the CDR3: TGTGCCAGCAGCATTGAGGACAGGCTCCGCTCTGGAAACACCATATATTTT.

The rearrangement joins TRBV6-4 to TRBJ2-1, with D hard to call. From germline, CDR1 is MRHNA and CDR2 SNTAGT. This CDR3 comprises 17 residues. Trimming removed 4 bases at V and 0 bases at J, with 16 bases between. The CDR3: CASSAQPLHTSYNEQFF. The CDR3 nucleotides read TGTGCCAGCAGTGCCCAACCTCTTCACACCTCCTACAATGAGCAGTTCTTC.

The chain is built from TRBV2 and TRBJ1-1; D is possibly TRBD1 (5 bases). Trimming removed 5 bases at V and 1 base at J, with 17 bases between. The CDR3 loop spans 16 amino acids. CDR1 is SNHLY, CDR2 FYNNEI, per germline. The DNA of the CDR3 is TGTGCCAGCAGTCTAACGGGGCCAAACGAGAACACTGAAGCTTTCTTT. Amino acids: CASSLTGPNENTEAFF. Variable domain in full (rest from reference TRBV2 and TRBJ1-1): EPEVTQTPSHQVTQMGQEVILRCVPISNHLYFYWYRQILGQKVEFLVSFYNNEISEKSEIFDDQFSVERPDGSNFTLKIRSTKLEDSAMYFCASSLTGPNENTEAFFGQGTRLTVV.

A few counts support this clone. The chain joins TRBV10-3 to TRBJ1-5, with 8 nucleotides matching TRBD1. Germline V gene lookup returns CDR1 ENHRY and CDR2 SYGVKD. CDR3 length: 15 residues. After removal of 0 bases from V and 6 bases from J, the junction contained 4 bases not matched to a gene. The CDR3 loop reads CAISESGQGSQPQHF. CDR3 sequence (DNA): TGTGCCATCAGTGAGTCAGGACAGGGATCTCAGCCCCAGCATTTT.

V usage is TRBV5-1 and J usage is TRBJ2-7, with 9 nucleotides matching TRBD2. The germline V gene has CDR1 SGHRS and CDR2 YFSETQ. V was pared by 0 bases and J by 0 bases, with 16 bases of the junction left unmatched. This CDR3 region has 20 residues. This CDR3 is CASSLVVVVAGEIISYEQYF. DNA for the CDR3: TGCGCCAGCAGCTTGGTTGTGGTAGTAGCGGGAGAGATAATCTCCTACGAGCAGTACTTC.

This chain connects TRBV19 to TRBJ1-5; D possibly corresponds to TRBD1 (5 bases). CDR1 is LNHDA, CDR2 SQIVND, per germline (reference sequence). V gave up 0 bases and J gave up 7 bases, with 13 bases separating them. The CDR3 is 15 residues long. CDR3 sequence (DNA): TGTGCCAGTAGTATAGATCAGAGGGGCTGGCAGCCCCAGCATTTT. Residues: CASSIDQRGWQPQHF.

J is TRBJ2-5 and V is TRBV7-9; perhaps TRBD1 as D (6 bases). Looked up from germline, CDR1 is SEHNR and CDR2 is FQNEAQ (reference sequence). The CDR3 extends over 13 amino acids. Trimming removed 7 bases from V and 4 bases from J, with 13 bases in between. CDR3 sequence reads: CASNSQGPETQYF. In DNA form, the CDR3 reads TGTGCCAGCAACTCACAGGGCCCAGAGACCCAGTACTTC.

V is TRBV11-2 and J is TRBJ1-4, with TRBD1 matching 9 bases. CDR1 is SGHAT, CDR2 FQNNGV, per germline. The trim removed 8 bases at V and 7 bases at J, leaving 11 bases unmatched. This CDR3 comprises 15 residues. Written as DNA, the CDR3 is TGTGCCAGCGGACAGGGGTTGGGACTTAGTGAAAAACTGTTTTTT. Translating gives CASGQGLGLSEKLFF. Combining the CDR3 with reference TRBV11-2 and TRBJ1-4 gives the whole variable domain EAGVAQSPRYKIIEKRQSVAFWCNPISGHATLYWYQQILGQGPKLLIQFQNNGVVDDSQLPKDRFSAERLKGVDSTLKIQPAKLEDSAVYLCASGQGLGLSEKLFFGSGTQLSVL.

The chain carries TRBV28 and TRBJ1-2, with D perhaps matching TRBD1 (6 bases). Trimming removed 8 bases at V and 3 bases at J, with 13 bases between. The CDR3 totals 13 residues. CDR1 MDHEN and CDR2 SYDVKM come from the germline V gene. CDR3 region: CASLNRDDYGYTF. Written as DNA, the CDR3 is TGTGCCAGCCTCAACAGGGACGACTATGGCTACACCTTC.

V and J are TRBV20-1 and TRBJ1-2; D possibly corresponds to TRBD1 (5 bases). Trimming removed 7 bases at V and 2 bases at J, with 8 bases between. This CDR3 spans 11 amino acids. The germline gives CDR1 DFQATT, CDR2 SNEGSKA (reference sequence). CDR3 in amino acids: CSVGGNYGYTF. DNA of the CDR3: TGCAGTGTCGGGGGAAACTATGGCTACACCTTC.

The chain couples TRBV30 to TRBJ2-1; possibly TRBD1 for D (5 bases). Germline V gene lookup returns CDR1 GTSNPN and CDR2 SVGIG (reference sequence). The CDR3 totals 12 residues. Trimming took off 1 base at V and 13 bases at J, with 14 bases between the two ends. In DNA, the CDR3 is TGTGCCTGGAGTGCCGGGTCCAGGGATCAGTTCTTC. Residues: CAWSAGSRDQFF.

The chain recombines TRBV29-1 with TRBJ2-5, with D uncertain. The germline V and J ends were trimmed by 1 base and 4 bases, with 10 bases remaining between them. The CDR3 spans 13 residues. Germline assignment: CDR1 SQVTM and CDR2 ANQGSEA. The chain's CDR3 is CSVEASKLETQYF. The CDR3, as DNA: TGCAGCGTTGAAGCTTCTAAATTAGAGACCCAGTACTTC. Drawing the rest from reference TRBV29-1 and TRBJ2-5, the complete variable domain is SAVISQKPSRDICQRGTSLTIQCQVDSQVTMMFWYRQQPGQSLTLIATANQGSEATYESGFVIDKFPISRPNLTFSTLTVSNMSPEDSSIYLCSVEASKLETQYFGPGTRLLVL.

This clone was seen only a few times. The V gene is TRBV2, the J gene TRBJ2-4; D remains ambiguous. CDR1 and CDR2 from the germline V gene are SNHLY and FYNNEI. The germline V and J ends were trimmed by 6 bases and 0 bases, with 9 bases remaining between them. The CDR3 totals 14 residues. CDR3 sequence: CASRSHGAKNIQYF. The CDR3 nucleotides read TGTGCCAGCAGGAGTCATGGAGCCAAAAACATTCAGTACTTC.

The sample holds a few counts of this clone. This rearrangement joins TRBV28 to TRBJ1-5; a possible D gene is TRBD1 (6 bases). Germline CDR1 is MDHEN and CDR2 is SYDVKM. There are 14 residues in the CDR3. Trimming shortened V by 2 bases and J by 7 bases, and 12 bases separated the two germline ends. CDR3: CASSLGGAGQPQHF. The CDR3 coding sequence is TGTGCCAGCAGTTTAGGGGGGGCGGGGCAGCCCCAGCATTTT. The full variable domain, in which reference TRBV28 and TRBJ1-5 provide the parts outside the CDR3, is DVKVTQSSRYLVKRTGEKVFLECVQDMDHENMFWYRQDPGLGLRLIYFSYDVKMKEKGDIPEGYSVSREKKERFSLILESASTNQTSMYLCASSLGGAGQPQHFGDGTRLSIL.

The chain's CDR3 is CASSVAGAGQETQYF. The CDR3 DNA is TGTGCCAGCAGTGTGGCTGGGGCAGGGCAAGAGACCCAGTACTTC. The genes are TRBV25-1 and TRBJ2-5, with D perhaps matching TRBD1 (5 bases). The V gene lost 4 bases and the J gene lost 2 bases, with 14 bases spanning the gap. The CDR3 sequence is 15 residues long. Germline values: CDR1 MGHDK, CDR2 SYGVNS.

The V gene is TRBV2, the J gene TRBJ2-1, with TRBD1 identical over 12 bases. V was clipped by 7 bases and J by 7 bases; unmatched bases: 5. The CDR3 is 14 amino acids. Germline V gene data show CDR1 as SNHLY and CDR2 as FYNNEI. The DNA of the CDR3 is TGTGCCAGCACCGGGACAGGGGGCCGGAATGAGCAGTTCTTC. Its protein product is CASTGTGGRNEQFF.

This chain uses TRBV30 with TRBJ1-1, with D possibly TRBD1 on 5 matching bases. V lost 0 bases, J lost 1 base, and 15 bases lay in between. This CDR3 comprises 16 residues. The V gene's germline CDR1 is GTSNPN and CDR2 SVGIG (reference sequence). The CDR3 DNA is TGTGCCTGGAGTGTACTTTTCACGGGGGGGAACACTGAAGCTTTCTTT. It encodes CAWSVLFTGGNTEAFF.

This chain links TRBV28 with TRBJ2-3; D is uncertain. Germline V gene lookup returns CDR1 MDHEN and CDR2 SYDVKM. This CDR3 contains 13 residues. V lost 5 bases, J lost 2 bases, and 8 bases lay in between. DNA for the CDR3: TGTGCCAGCAGTGAAACGGTCACAGATACGCAGTATTTT. Translation: CASSETVTDTQYF.

On this clone itself: A read error may account for a junction end that differs from germline. The V gene is TRBV19, the J gene TRBJ2-2, with D possibly being TRBD2 (6 bases). Germline values: CDR1 LNHDA, CDR2 SQIVND (reference sequence). The CDR3 length is 13 residues. CDR3 residues: CASTGLTTGELFF. As DNA, the CDR3 is TGTGCAAGTACTGGACTAACCACCGGGGAGCTGTTTTTT.

The V and J genes are TRBV7-2 and TRBJ2-7; a possible D gene is TRBD2 (6 bases). CDR1 is SGHTA, CDR2 FQGNSA, per germline. This CDR3 is built from 12 residues. V was clipped by 9 bases and J by 3 bases, with 12 bases between them. The DNA of the CDR3 is TGTGCCAGTAGCGGCTCAAACTACGAGCAGTACTTC. Translating it yields CASSGSNYEQYF.

The chain combines TRBV7-9 with TRBJ2-1; TRBD2 matches 10 bases. The CDR3 consists of 17 residues. CDR1 is SEHNR and CDR2 is FQNEAQ in the germline V gene (reference sequence). With 4 bases clipped from V and 6 bases from J, the junction kept 12 bases outside the gene matches. CDR3 loop: CASSSTSLAGDVNEQFF. The DNA for the CDR3 is TGTGCCAGCAGCTCAACTTCGCTAGCGGGAGACGTCAATGAGCAGTTCTTC.

This clone was observed once. The chain recombines TRBV5-1 with TRBJ2-3; D is perhaps TRBD2 (5 bases). Trimming cost V 0 bases and J 0 bases, with 11 bases left between them. The CDR3 covers 16 residues. The germline V gene encodes CDR1 SGHRS and CDR2 YFSETQ. The CDR3 DNA reads TGCGCCAGCAGCTTGGGACTATCCGATAGCACAGATACGCAGTATTTT. This codes for CASSLGLSDSTDTQYF.